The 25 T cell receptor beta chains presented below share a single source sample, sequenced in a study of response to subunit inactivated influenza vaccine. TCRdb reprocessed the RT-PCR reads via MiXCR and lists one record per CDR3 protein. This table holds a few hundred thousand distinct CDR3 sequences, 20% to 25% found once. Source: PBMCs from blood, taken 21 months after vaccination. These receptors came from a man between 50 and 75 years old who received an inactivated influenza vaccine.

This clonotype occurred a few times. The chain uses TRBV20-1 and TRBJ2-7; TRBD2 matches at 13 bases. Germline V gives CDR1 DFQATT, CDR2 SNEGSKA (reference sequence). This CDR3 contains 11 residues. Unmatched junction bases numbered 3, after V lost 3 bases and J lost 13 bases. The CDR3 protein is CSARTSGRLYF. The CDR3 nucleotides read TGCAGTGCTAGGACTAGCGGGAGGCTCTACTTC.

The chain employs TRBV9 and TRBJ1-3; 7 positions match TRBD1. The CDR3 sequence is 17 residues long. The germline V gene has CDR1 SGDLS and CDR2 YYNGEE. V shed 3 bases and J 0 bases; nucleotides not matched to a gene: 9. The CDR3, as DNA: TGTGCCAGCAGCGCAAACAGGGGAGGTGTCTCTGGAAACACCATATATTTT. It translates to CASSANRGGVSGNTIYF.

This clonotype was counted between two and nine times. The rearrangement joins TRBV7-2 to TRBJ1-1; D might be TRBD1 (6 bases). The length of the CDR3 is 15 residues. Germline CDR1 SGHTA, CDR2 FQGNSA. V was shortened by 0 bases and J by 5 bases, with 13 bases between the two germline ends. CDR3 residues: CASSLAQGSGTEAFF. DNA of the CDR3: TGTGCCAGCAGCTTAGCGCAGGGGAGTGGGACTGAAGCTTTCTTT. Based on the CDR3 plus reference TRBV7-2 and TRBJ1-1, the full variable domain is GAGVSQSPSNKVTEKGKDVELRCDPISGHTALYWYRQSLGQGLEFLIYFQGNSAPDKSGLPSDRFSAERTGGSVSTLTIQRTQQEDSAVYLCASSLAQGSGTEAFFGQGTRLTVV.

As DNA, the CDR3 is TGTGCCAGCAGCAGACCTAGCGGGAGCTCCTACGAGCAGTACTTC. It specifies CASSRPSGSSYEQYF. This chain uses TRBV5-4 with TRBJ2-7; 10 nucleotides line up with TRBD2. The CDR3 contains 15 residues. The germline V gene encodes CDR1 SGHNT and CDR2 YYREEE (reference sequence). Trimming removed 4 bases from V and 0 bases from J; junction bases left unmatched: 4.

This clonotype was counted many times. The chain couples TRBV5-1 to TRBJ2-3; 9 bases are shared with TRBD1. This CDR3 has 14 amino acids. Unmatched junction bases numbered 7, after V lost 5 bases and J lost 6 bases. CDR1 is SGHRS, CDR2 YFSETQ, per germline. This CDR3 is CASRGWTGEDTQYF. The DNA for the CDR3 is TGCGCCAGCAGGGGATGGACAGGGGAGGATACGCAGTATTTT.

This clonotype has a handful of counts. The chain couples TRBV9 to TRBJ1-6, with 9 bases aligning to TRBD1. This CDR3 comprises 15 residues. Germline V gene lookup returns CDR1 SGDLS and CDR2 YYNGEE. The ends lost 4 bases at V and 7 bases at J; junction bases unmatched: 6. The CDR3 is CASSPRTGENSPLHF. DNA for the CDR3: TGTGCCAGCAGCCCCCGGACAGGGGAGAATTCACCCCTCCACTTT.

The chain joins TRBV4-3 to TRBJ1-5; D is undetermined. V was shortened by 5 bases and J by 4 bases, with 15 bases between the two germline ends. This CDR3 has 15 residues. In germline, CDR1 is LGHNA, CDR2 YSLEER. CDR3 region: CASSSINPPNQPQHF. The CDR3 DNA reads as TGCGCCAGCAGCTCCATAAATCCACCGAATCAGCCCCAGCATTTT.

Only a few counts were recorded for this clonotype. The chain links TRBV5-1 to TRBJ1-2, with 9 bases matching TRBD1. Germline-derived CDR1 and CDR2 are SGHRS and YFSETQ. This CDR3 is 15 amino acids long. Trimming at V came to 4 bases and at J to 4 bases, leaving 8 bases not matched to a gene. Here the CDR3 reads CASSLSTGQGYGYTF. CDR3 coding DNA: TGCGCCAGCAGCCTGTCAACGGGACAGGGCTATGGCTACACCTTC.

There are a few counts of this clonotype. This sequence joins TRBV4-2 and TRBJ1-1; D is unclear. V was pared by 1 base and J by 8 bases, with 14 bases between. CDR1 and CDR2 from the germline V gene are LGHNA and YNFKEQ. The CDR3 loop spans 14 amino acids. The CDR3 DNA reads TGTGCCAGCAGCCAAGTTGGCAGCAAGCCCGAAGCTTTCTTT. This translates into CASSQVGSKPEAFF.

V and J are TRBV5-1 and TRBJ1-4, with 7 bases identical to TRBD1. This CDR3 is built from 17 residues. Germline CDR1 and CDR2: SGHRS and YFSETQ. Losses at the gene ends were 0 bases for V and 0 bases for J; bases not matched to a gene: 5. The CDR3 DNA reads TGCGCCAGCAGCTTGGAGGGCAGGGGGGCAACTAATGAAAAACTGTTTTTT. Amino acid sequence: CASSLEGRGATNEKLFF.

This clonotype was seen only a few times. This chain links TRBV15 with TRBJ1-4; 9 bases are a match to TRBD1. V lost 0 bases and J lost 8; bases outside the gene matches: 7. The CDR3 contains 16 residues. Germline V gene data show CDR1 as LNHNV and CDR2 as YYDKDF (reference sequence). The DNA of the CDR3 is TGTGCCACCAGCAGAGATCCTGGGACAGGGCAGGAAAAACTGTTTTTT. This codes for CATSRDPGTGQEKLFF.

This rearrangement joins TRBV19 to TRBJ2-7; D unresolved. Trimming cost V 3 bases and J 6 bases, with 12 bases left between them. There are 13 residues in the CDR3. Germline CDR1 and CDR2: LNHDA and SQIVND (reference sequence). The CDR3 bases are TGTGCCAGTAGTATTGCCGCGGCTCGCGAGCAGTACTTC. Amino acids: CASSIAAAREQYF.

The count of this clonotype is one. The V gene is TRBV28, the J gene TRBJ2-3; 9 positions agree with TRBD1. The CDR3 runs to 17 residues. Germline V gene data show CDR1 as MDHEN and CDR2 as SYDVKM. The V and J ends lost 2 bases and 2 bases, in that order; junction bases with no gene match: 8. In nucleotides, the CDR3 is TGTGCCAGCAGTTTACCGGGACAGGGAGGACCCACAGATACGCAGTATTTT. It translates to CASSLPGQGGPTDTQYF. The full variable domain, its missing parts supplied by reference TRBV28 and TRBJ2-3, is DVKVTQSSRYLVKRTGEKVFLECVQDMDHENMFWYRQDPGLGLRLIYFSYDVKMKEKGDIPEGYSVSREKKERFSLILESASTNQTSMYLCASSLPGQGGPTDTQYFGPGTRLTVL.

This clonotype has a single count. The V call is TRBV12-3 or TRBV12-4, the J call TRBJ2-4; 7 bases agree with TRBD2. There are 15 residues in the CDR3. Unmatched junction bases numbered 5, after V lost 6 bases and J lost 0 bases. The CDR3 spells CASSPGLLAKNIQYF. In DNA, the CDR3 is TGTGCCAGCAGCCCGGGACTATTAGCCAAAAACATTCAGTACTTC.

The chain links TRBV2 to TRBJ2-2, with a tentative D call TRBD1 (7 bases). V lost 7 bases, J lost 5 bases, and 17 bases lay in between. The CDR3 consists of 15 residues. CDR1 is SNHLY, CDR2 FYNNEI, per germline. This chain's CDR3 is CASNQGQEGTGELFF. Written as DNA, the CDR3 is TGTGCCAGCAATCAAGGACAGGAGGGAACCGGGGAGCTGTTTTTT.

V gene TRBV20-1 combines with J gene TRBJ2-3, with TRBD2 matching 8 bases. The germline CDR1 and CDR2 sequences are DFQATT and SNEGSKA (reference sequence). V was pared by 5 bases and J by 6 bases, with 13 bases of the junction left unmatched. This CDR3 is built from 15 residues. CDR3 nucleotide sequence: TGCAGTGCTCCCCTGCGGGGGGTTCACAAGGATACGCAGTATTTT. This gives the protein CSAPLRGVHKDTQYF.

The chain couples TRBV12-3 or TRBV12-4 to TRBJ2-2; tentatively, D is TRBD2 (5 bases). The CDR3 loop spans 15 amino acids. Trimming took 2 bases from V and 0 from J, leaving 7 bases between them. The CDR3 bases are TGTGCCAGCAGTTTACGAGCGGCGAACACCGGGGAGCTGTTTTTT. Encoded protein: CASSLRAANTGELFF.

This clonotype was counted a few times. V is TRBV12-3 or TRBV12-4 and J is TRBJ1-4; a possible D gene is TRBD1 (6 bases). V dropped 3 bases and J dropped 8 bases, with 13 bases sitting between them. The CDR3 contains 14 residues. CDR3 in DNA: TGTGCCAGCAGTTTCAGGGGAAACCGCGAAAAACTGTTTTTT. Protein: CASSFRGNREKLFF.

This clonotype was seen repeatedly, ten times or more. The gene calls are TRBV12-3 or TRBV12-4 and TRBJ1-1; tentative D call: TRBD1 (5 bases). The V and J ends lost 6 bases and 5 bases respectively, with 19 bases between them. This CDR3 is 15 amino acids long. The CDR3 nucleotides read TGTGCCAGCAGCCCCCGGGCGGGACCCGGGACTGAAGCTTTCTTT. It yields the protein CASSPRAGPGTEAFF.

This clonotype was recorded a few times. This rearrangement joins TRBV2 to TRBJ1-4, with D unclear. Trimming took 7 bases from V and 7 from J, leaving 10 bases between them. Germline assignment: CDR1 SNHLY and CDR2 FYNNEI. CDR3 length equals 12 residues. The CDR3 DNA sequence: TGTGCCAGCACTCTATGGGTTGAAAAACTGTTTTTT. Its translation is CASTLWVEKLFF.

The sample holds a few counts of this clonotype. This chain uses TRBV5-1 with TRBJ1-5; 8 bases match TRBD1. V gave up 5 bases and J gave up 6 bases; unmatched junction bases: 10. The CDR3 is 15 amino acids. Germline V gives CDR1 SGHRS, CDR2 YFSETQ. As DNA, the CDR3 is TGCGCCAGCAGACCCATTCAAGACAGGGGTCAGCCCCAGCATTTT. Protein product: CASRPIQDRGQPQHF.

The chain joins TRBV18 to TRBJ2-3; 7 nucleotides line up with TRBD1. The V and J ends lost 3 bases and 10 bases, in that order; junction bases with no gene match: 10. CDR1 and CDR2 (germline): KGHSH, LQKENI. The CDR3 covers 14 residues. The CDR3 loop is CASSPQTGYNAQYF. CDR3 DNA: TGTGCCAGCTCACCGCAGACAGGGTACAATGCGCAGTATTTT. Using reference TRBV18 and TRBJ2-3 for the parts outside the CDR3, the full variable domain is NAGVMQNPRHLVRRRGQEARLRCSPMKGHSHVYWYRQLPEEGLKFMVYLQKENIIDESGMPKERFSAEFPKEGPSILRIQQVVRGDSAAYFCASSPQTGYNAQYFGPGTRLTVL.

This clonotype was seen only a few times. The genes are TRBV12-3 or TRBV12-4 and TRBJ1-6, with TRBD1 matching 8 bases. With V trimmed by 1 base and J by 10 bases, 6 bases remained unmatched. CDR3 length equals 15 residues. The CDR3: CASSLGPGGGSPLHF. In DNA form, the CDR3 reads TGTGCCAGCAGTTTAGGGCCAGGGGGCGGGTCACCCCTCCACTTT.

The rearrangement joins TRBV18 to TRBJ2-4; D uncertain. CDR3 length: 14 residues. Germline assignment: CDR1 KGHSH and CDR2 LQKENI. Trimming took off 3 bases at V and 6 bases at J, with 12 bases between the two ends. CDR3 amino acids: CASSPQDGPNIQYF. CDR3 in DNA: TGTGCCAGCTCACCCCAGGACGGCCCAAACATTCAGTACTTC.

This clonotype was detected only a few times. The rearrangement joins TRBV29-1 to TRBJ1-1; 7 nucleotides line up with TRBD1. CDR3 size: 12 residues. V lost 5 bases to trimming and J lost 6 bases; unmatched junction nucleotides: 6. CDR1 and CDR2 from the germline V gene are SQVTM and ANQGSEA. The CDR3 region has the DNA TGCAGCGTTCAAGGGGGCGCGGCTGAAGCTTTCTTT. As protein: CSVQGGAAEAFF.